The sequence of this T cell receptor (beta chain) was determined in a study of OX40 agonist ivuxolimab in advanced cancers. About the research overall: While on treatment, patients had intravenous ivuxolimab at 0.01 to 10 mg/kg every 2 weeks.

The V end lost 3 bases, the J end lost 6 bases, and 11 bases lay between the germline ends. From germline, CDR1 is WNHNN and CDR2 SYGVQD (reference sequence). This CDR3 is built from 13 residues. Regarding the study as a whole: Patients with a partial response at 0.1-3.0 mg/kg had among the lowest clonal expansion.

Sequencing was performed with immunoSEQ multiplex PCR; in TCRdb, only in-frame clones are kept and a portion is missing. In the table there are 25,000 to 35,000 clones, about 80% of which are singletons. Details on this clone: Its antigen is as yet unknown.

The V and J genes are TRBV10-1 and TRBJ1-2, with no clear D. This sample comprised CD4+ or CD8+ T cells sorted from blood, obtained in a trial of the OX40 agonist ivuxolimab. The clonotype originates from an adult with an advanced solid tumor such as melanoma, head and neck, liver or kidney cancer. The CDR3, as DNA: TGCGCCAGCAGTGAAATAGTTGGTCATGGCTACACCTTC. It yields the protein CASSEIVGHGYTF.